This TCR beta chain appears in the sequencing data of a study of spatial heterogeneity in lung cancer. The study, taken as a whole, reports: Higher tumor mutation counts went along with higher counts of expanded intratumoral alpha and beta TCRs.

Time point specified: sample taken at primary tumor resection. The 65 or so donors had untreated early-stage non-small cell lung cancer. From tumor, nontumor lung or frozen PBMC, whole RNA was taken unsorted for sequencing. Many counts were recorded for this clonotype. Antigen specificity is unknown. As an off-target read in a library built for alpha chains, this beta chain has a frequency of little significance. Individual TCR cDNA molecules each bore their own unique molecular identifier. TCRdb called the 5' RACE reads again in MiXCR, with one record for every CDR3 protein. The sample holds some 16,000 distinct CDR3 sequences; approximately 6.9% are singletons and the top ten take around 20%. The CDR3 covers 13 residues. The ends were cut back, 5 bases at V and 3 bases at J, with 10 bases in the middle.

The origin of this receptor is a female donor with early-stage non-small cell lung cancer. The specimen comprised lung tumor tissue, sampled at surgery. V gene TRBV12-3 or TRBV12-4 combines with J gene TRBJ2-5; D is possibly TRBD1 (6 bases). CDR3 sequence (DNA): TGTGCCAGCAGTCCGGACAGTAAAGAGACCCAGTACTTC. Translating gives CASSPDSKETQYF.